This entry lists 25 T cell receptor beta chains sequenced from one sample in a study of blood T cell repertoires in COVID-19. TCRdb keeps only in-frame clones here, not all; method: immunoSEQ multiplex PCR. Altogether about 240,000 clones are present, roughly 83% being singletons, with the ten largest covering more than 9.5%. Sequenced: peripheral blood. All receptors derive from an elderly woman with acute or convalescent COVID-19.

This clone was observed a single time. The chain is built from TRBV27 and TRBJ1-5; possibly TRBD1 for D (5 bases). V was clipped by 3 bases and J by 5 bases, with 11 bases between them. Germline V lookup: CDR1 MNHEY, CDR2 SMNVEV (reference sequence). The CDR3 sequence is 14 residues long. CDR3 in amino acids: CASSFRASYQPQHF. CDR3 nucleotides: TGTGCCAGCAGTTTCAGGGCCAGCTATCAGCCCCAGCATTTT.

The chain joins TRBV21-1 to TRBJ2-7; the table calls TRBD1, which could not be checked here. TRBV21-1 is annotated as a pseudogene. The CDR3 sequence is 15 residues long. The CDR3 sequence: CASSITGDSGHEQYF. The CDR3 DNA reads TGTGCCAGCAGCATAACCGGGGACAGTGGCCACGAGCAGTACTTC.

Notes on this clone: The sample contains more than one DNA sequence encoding this CDR3. The chain has TRBV28 and TRBJ2-5, with D unresolved. The length of the CDR3 is 13 residues. CDR1 is MDHEN and CDR2 is SYDVKM in the germline V gene. Trimming left V 2 bases short and J 4 bases short, with 8 bases between. CDR3 protein: CASSLPGRETQYF. The CDR3, as DNA: TGTGCCAGCAGTTTACCCGGTCGAGAGACCCAGTACTTC.

The chain couples TRBV6-5 to TRBJ2-4, with 7 bases matching TRBD2. V shed 8 bases, J shed 4 bases, and the junction held 11 bases outside the gene matches. The CDR3 contains 15 residues. In germline, CDR1 is MNHEY, CDR2 SVGAGI. For the CDR3, the DNA is TGTGCCAGCGGCTCGGGAGGCGTCCTGAAAAACATTCAGTACTTC. The encoded protein is CASGSGGVLKNIQYF.

This clone was recorded once. This chain joins TRBV7-8 and TRBJ2-1; D gene uncertain. The CDR3 spans 14 residues. Germline V lookup: CDR1 SGHVS, CDR2 FQNEAQ. V shed 5 bases and J shed 3 bases, with 11 bases lying between them. The CDR3 loop is CASSETENYNEQFF. CDR3 bases: TGTGCCAGCAGCGAAACTGAGAACTACAATGAGCAGTTCTTC.

This chain joins TRBV7-9 and TRBJ1-6; possible D gene TRBD1, 5 bases. The CDR3 loop spans 18 amino acids. The V and J ends lost 2 bases and 7 bases respectively, with 21 bases between them. Germline V gives CDR1 SEHNR, CDR2 FQNEAQ (reference sequence). The CDR3 is CASSLSVVGAGDNSPLHF. The CDR3 DNA reads as TGTGCCAGCAGCTTAAGCGTCGTAGGGGCAGGAGACAATTCACCCCTCCACTTT.

The chain employs TRBV5-3 and TRBJ1-2; possible D gene TRBD1, 5 bases. TRBV5-3 is an ORF, with its function uncertain. The V gene lost 4 bases and the J gene lost 5 bases, with 12 bases spanning the gap. The CDR3 is 13 amino acids. CDR3 loop: CARSPQGGYGYTF. CDR3 bases: TGTGCCAGAAGCCCGCAGGGTGGGTATGGCTACACCTTC.

This chain links TRBV9 with TRBJ1-2; 10 bases line up with TRBD1. The CDR3 totals 15 residues. V was clipped by 4 bases and J by 4 bases; unmatched bases: 7. The germline V gene has CDR1 SGDLS and CDR2 YYNGEE. Here the CDR3 reads CASSSRDRGGYGYTF. The CDR3 DNA follows: TGTGCCAGCAGCTCCCGGGACAGGGGAGGCTATGGCTACACCTTC.

This clone has just one count. The rearrangement joins TRBV27 to TRBJ1-4; 8 nucleotides line up with TRBD1. CDR1 MNHEY and CDR2 SMNVEV come from the germline V gene (reference sequence). This CDR3 spans 15 amino acids. V was clipped by 6 bases and J by 6 bases; unmatched bases: 9. This chain's CDR3 is CASRDAGGGHEKLFF. CDR3 sequence (DNA): TGTGCCAGCAGGGACGCAGGGGGCGGGCATGAAAAACTGTTTTTT.

The rearrangement joins TRBV19 to TRBJ1-2, with 8 nucleotides matching TRBD1. Losses at the gene ends were 7 bases for V and 8 bases for J; bases not matched to a gene: 12. Germline V lookup: CDR1 LNHDA, CDR2 SQIVND (reference sequence). The CDR3 consists of 14 residues. CDR3 amino acids: CASTMTGAPGGYTF. In DNA, the CDR3 is TGTGCCAGTACCATGACAGGGGCTCCTGGCGGCTACACCTTC.

The chain carries TRBV7-9 and TRBJ1-1; 7 nucleotides match TRBD1. The CDR3 extends over 15 amino acids. With V trimmed by 5 bases and J by 0 bases, 6 bases remained unmatched. Per the germline V gene, CDR1 is SEHNR and CDR2 is FQNEAQ (reference sequence). As DNA, the CDR3 is TGTGCCAGCAGCCAAGCGACAGGGTTGAACACTGAAGCTTTCTTT. This encodes CASSQATGLNTEAFF. The variable domain in full, with the rest retrieved from reference TRBV7-9 and TRBJ1-1, is DTGVSQNPRHKITKRGQNVTFRCDPISEHNRLYWYRQTLGQGPEFLTYFQNEAQLEKSRLLSDRFSAERPKGSFSTLEIQRTEQGDSAMYLCASSQATGLNTEAFFGQGTRLTVV.

The V gene is TRBV7-2, the J gene TRBJ2-3; 8 nucleotides match TRBD2. The ends lost 3 bases at V and 2 bases at J; junction bases unmatched: 10. Germline assignment: CDR1 SGHTA and CDR2 FQGNSA. The CDR3 totals 17 residues. The CDR3 coding sequence is TGTGCCAGCAGCTTCGTGGCGGGGGGACGAACCACAGATACGCAGTATTTT. Its protein product is CASSFVAGGRTTDTQYF.

V gene TRBV24-1 combines with J gene TRBJ1-5; D not certain. V gave up 4 bases and J gave up 4 bases, with 13 bases separating them. The V gene's germline CDR1 is KGHDR and CDR2 SFDVKD. The CDR3 is 15 amino acids. The CDR3 reads CATSDAKRVNQPQHF. DNA for the CDR3: TGTGCCACCAGTGACGCCAAGCGAGTTAATCAGCCCCAGCATTTT.

The chain couples TRBV19 to TRBJ2-2; TRBD2 matches 7 bases. The CDR3 spans 15 residues. The V gene end was trimmed by 5 bases and the J gene end by 5 bases; junction bases not matched to a gene: 8. Germline values: CDR1 LNHDA, CDR2 SQIVND (reference sequence). The CDR3 DNA reads as TGTGCCAGTAGTCCCCGGGACTACTCAACCGGGGAGCTGTTTTTT. Translated, it gives CASSPRDYSTGELFF.

A word on this clone: The germline gene is not matched at one end of the junction; a read error may be the cause. The chain employs TRBV5-1 and TRBJ2-5, with 8 bases identical to TRBD2. The germline gives CDR1 SGHRS, CDR2 YFSETQ. There are 15 residues in the CDR3. CDR3 sequence: CASSFGLAGGEAQYF. The CDR3, as DNA: TGCGCCAGCAGCTTCGGTCTAGCGGGTGGAGAGGCCCAGTACTTC. Looking up the rest from reference TRBV5-1 and TRBJ2-5 gives the full variable domain: KAGVTQTPRYLIKTRGQQVTLSCSPISGHRSVSWYQQTPGQGLQFLFEYFSETQRNKGNFPGRFSGRQFSNSRSEMNVSTLELGDSALYLCASSFGLAGGEAQYFGPGTRLLVL.

The chain is built from TRBV19 and TRBJ1-2; TRBD1 aligns across 7 bases. The V and J ends lost 4 bases and 4 bases, in that order; junction bases with no gene match: 3. The CDR3 is 13 amino acids. Looked up from germline, CDR1 is LNHDA and CDR2 is SQIVND (reference sequence). CDR3 loop: CASSSGQAYGYTF. The CDR3 DNA is TGTGCCAGTAGTAGTGGACAGGCCTATGGCTACACCTTC.

This clone was counted once. The CDR3 nucleotides are TGTGCCACCAGTGCCCCCGGGCCCGGGACAGGACCCTATGGCTACACCTTC. Amino acid sequence: CATSAPGPGTGPYGYTF. V and J are TRBV24-1 and TRBJ1-2; 8 bases are shared with TRBD1. The CDR3 runs to 17 residues. The germline gives CDR1 KGHDR, CDR2 SFDVKD. With 5 bases clipped from V and 4 bases from J, the junction kept 14 bases outside the gene matches.

Notes on this clone: At the DNA level, this CDR3 is encoded by other sequences in the same sample as well. The chain joins TRBV5-1 to TRBJ2-7, with 7 bases identical to TRBD1. CDR1 SGHRS and CDR2 YFSETQ come from the germline V gene. The ends lost 0 bases at V and 2 bases at J; junction bases unmatched: 5. This CDR3 is built from 15 residues. The CDR3 sequence: CASSLAGQGAYEQYF. The CDR3 coding sequence is TGCGCCAGCAGCTTGGCCGGGCAGGGGGCCTACGAGCAGTACTTC.

The chain has TRBV6-5 and TRBJ1-3; TRBD1 matches at 7 bases. CDR3 length: 15 amino acids. Germline lookup yields CDR1 MNHEY and CDR2 SVGAGI. V lost 6 bases, J lost 0 bases, and 5 bases stayed unmatched. The CDR3 DNA sequence: TGTGCCAGCAGCTACAGGGGTGGCTCTGGAAACACCATATATTTT. Its protein product is CASSYRGGSGNTIYF.

The rearrangement uses TRBV6-5 and TRBJ1-2, with 11 bases lining up with TRBD1. After removal of 7 bases from V and 8 bases from J, the junction contained 9 bases not matched to a gene. The germline gives CDR1 MNHEY, CDR2 SVGAGI. The CDR3 is made up of 14 amino acids. The CDR3: CASNRGQGAEGYTF. The DNA of the CDR3 is TGTGCCAGCAACCGCGGACAGGGGGCCGAAGGCTACACCTTC.

This chain uses TRBV13 with TRBJ1-4, with 8 positions matching TRBD1. V lost 4 bases and J lost 8; bases outside the gene matches: 6. The germline V gene has CDR1 PRHDT and CDR2 FYEKMQ (reference sequence). CDR3 length equals 14 residues. CDR3 sequence reads: CASSYRDRREKLFF. In DNA form, the CDR3 reads TGTGCCAGCAGCTACCGGGACAGGAGAGAAAAACTGTTTTTT.

V and J are TRBV30 and TRBJ2-1; perhaps TRBD2 as D (7 bases). V was shortened by 4 bases and J by 6 bases, with 22 bases between the two germline ends. The CDR3 is 16 residues long. Per germline, CDR1 GTSNPN and CDR2 SVGIG (reference sequence). The CDR3 bases are TGTGCCTGGAATTCCTTGGGGGGGGCGCTGGGCAATGAGCAGTTCTTC. Its protein product is CAWNSLGGALGNEQFF.

This chain connects TRBV2 to TRBJ2-7, with D possibly being TRBD2 (6 bases). V dropped 7 bases and J dropped 0 bases, with 19 bases sitting between them. CDR1 and CDR2 (germline): SNHLY, FYNNEI. The CDR3 covers 16 residues. The CDR3 here is CASTELAAGSSYEQYF. CDR3 coding DNA: TGTGCCAGCACCGAACTCGCAGCGGGCAGCTCCTACGAGCAGTACTTC.

The chain uses TRBV28 and TRBJ1-5, with D possibly TRBD1 on 5 matching bases. Looked up from germline, CDR1 is MDHEN and CDR2 is SYDVKM. With 5 bases removed from V and 1 base from J, the gap between germline ends came to 15 bases. This CDR3 spans 16 amino acids. CDR3 coding DNA: TGTGCCAGCAGTCCCCCAGGGTTCGGAAGCAATCAGCCCCAGCATTTT. As protein: CASSPPGFGSNQPQHF. Based on the CDR3 plus reference TRBV28 and TRBJ1-5, the full variable domain is DVKVTQSSRYLVKRTGEKVFLECVQDMDHENMFWYRQDPGLGLRLIYFSYDVKMKEKGDIPEGYSVSREKKERFSLILESASTNQTSMYLCASSPPGFGSNQPQHFGDGTRLSIL.

This clone was seen just once. The genes are TRBV20-1 and TRBJ1-5, with D possibly TRBD1 on 5 matching bases. The germline V gene encodes CDR1 DFQATT and CDR2 SNEGSKA (reference sequence). The length of the CDR3 is 15 residues. Trimming took 3 bases from V and 2 from J, leaving 14 bases between them. Here the CDR3 DNA reads TGCAGTGCTAGTCGCAGGGCCGTAGGCAATCAGCCCCAGCATTTT. Translating it yields CSASRRAVGNQPQHF.